These 18 T cell receptor beta chains came from one sample sequenced in a study of blood T cell repertoires in COVID-19. TCRdb keeps only in-frame clones here, not all; method: immunoSEQ multiplex PCR. The sample includes tens of thousands of clones, about 85% of them seen just once. Sequenced: peripheral blood. Receptor source: an older woman with acute or convalescent COVID-19.

V is TRBV20-1 and J is TRBJ1-6; D gene unclear. This CDR3 region has 10 residues. Germline-derived CDR1 and CDR2 are DFQATT and SNEGSKA (reference sequence). V lost 5 bases to trimming and J lost 9 bases, with 5 bases between them. The CDR3 loop reads CSAGSSPLHF. CDR3 in DNA: TGCAGTGCTGGGAGTTCACCCCTCCACTTT.

This clone has more than one count but fewer than ten. V and J are TRBV7-8 and TRBJ2-5; perhaps TRBD2 as D (6 bases). The CDR3 totals 14 residues. V was pared by 1 base and J by 1 base, with 7 bases between. The germline V gene has CDR1 SGHVS and CDR2 FQNEAQ. CDR3 nucleotide sequence: TGTGCCAGCAGCTTAGTGGGACTCCAAGAGACCCAGTACTTC. Protein: CASSLVGLQETQYF.

V is TRBV11-3 and J is TRBJ2-5; 13 nucleotides agree with TRBD2. This CDR3 is 18 amino acids long. J lost 5 bases, V lost 1 base, and 10 bases had no gene match. Germline V gene lookup returns CDR1 SGHNT and CDR2 YENEEA. The CDR3 coding sequence is TGTGCCAGCAGCTTAGGCCGGACTAGCGGGAGAACCCCGGAGACCCAGTACTTC. It yields the protein CASSLGRTSGRTPETQYF.

The chain couples TRBV24-1 to TRBJ2-3; maybe TRBD1 (5 bases). The CDR3 is 13 amino acids. Germline V gene lookup returns CDR1 KGHDR and CDR2 SFDVKD. Between the trimmed V and J ends, which lost 7 bases and 5 bases, there was a span of 12 bases. In DNA, the CDR3 is TGTGCCACCAGAGGCAGGGCGATAGATACGCAGTATTTT. This sequence encodes CATRGRAIDTQYF.

This rearrangement joins TRBV3-1 (or the pseudogene TRBV3-2) to TRBJ1-4, with 7 bases identical to TRBD1. V shed 0 bases, J shed 8 bases, and the junction held 9 bases outside the gene matches. CDR1 is LGHDT and CDR2 is YNNKEL in the germline V gene (reference sequence). This CDR3 contains 16 residues. Here the CDR3 DNA reads TGTGCCAGCAGCCAAGATGGGGTGAGGGACAGCGAAAAACTGTTTTTT. Translation: CASSQDGVRDSEKLFF.

In this sample, this clone turned up once. This chain uses TRBV2 with TRBJ1-2; 7 bases agree with TRBD1. This CDR3 is built from 15 residues. V was clipped by 6 bases and J by 8 bases; unmatched bases: 15. Per germline, CDR1 SNHLY and CDR2 FYNNEI. Here the CDR3 DNA reads TGTGCCAGCAGCTCACAGGGGAGCTATGGGGGAGGCTACACCTTC. This codes for CASSSQGSYGGGYTF.

This clone was counted a single time. The genes are TRBV5-1 and TRBJ2-3; 9 nucleotides line up with TRBD2. The CDR3 is made up of 14 amino acids. The ends lost 0 bases at V and 9 bases at J; junction bases unmatched: 5. CDR1 is SGHRS and CDR2 is YFSETQ in the germline V gene. This CDR3 is CASSLALAGETQYF. CDR3 nucleotide sequence: TGCGCCAGCAGCTTGGCACTAGCGGGCGAGACGCAGTATTTT.

The genes are TRBV3-1 (or the pseudogene TRBV3-2) and TRBJ2-2, with D tentatively TRBD2 (5 bases). Germline V gives CDR1 LGHDT, CDR2 YNNKEL (reference sequence). V lost 0 bases and J 6 bases, leaving 14 bases between the germline ends. The CDR3 length is 16 residues. As DNA, the CDR3 is TGTGCCAGCAGCCAAGAGAGGGATAGGGCCCCCGGGGAGCTGTTTTTT. This sequence encodes CASSQERDRAPGELFF.

J is TRBJ1-5 and V is TRBV7-9; the D gene is possibly TRBD1 (5 bases). CDR1 and CDR2 (germline): SEHNR, FQNEAQ (reference sequence). The germline V and J ends were trimmed by 2 bases and 6 bases, with 14 bases remaining between them. CDR3 length: 15 amino acids. CDR3 coding DNA: TGTGCCAGCAGCTTATCTGGGGGGTTCGGTCAGCCCCAGCATTTT. Residues: CASSLSGGFGQPQHF.

This chain joins TRBV7-8 and TRBJ2-3; TRBD2 is a possible D gene (7 bases). CDR1 is SGHVS and CDR2 is FQNEAQ in the germline V gene. CDR3 size: 16 residues. V shed 5 bases and J shed 3 bases, with 18 bases lying between them. The CDR3 reads CASSRVGRGGTDTQYF. The CDR3, as DNA: TGTGCCAGCAGCCGAGTGGGGAGGGGGGGGACAGATACGCAGTATTTT. Filled out from reference TRBV7-8 and TRBJ2-3, the complete variable domain reads GAGVSQSPRYKVAKRGQDVALRCDPISGHVSLFWYQQALGQGPEFLTYFQNEAQLDKSGLPSDRFFAERPEGSVSTLKIQRTQQEDSAVYLCASSRVGRGGTDTQYFGPGTRLTVL.

The chain links TRBV7-2 to TRBJ1-5; D call uncertain. The germline gives CDR1 SGHTA, CDR2 FQGNSA. Deletions cut 1 base from V and 7 bases from J, with 8 bases between. The CDR3 runs to 13 residues. Here the CDR3 DNA reads TGTGCCAGCAGCTTAGGTTCCCGGCAGCCCCAGCATTTT. Its protein is CASSLGSRQPQHF.

The chain is built from TRBV6-4 and TRBJ2-3, with 7 nucleotides matching TRBD2. The V and J ends lost 3 bases and 0 bases, in that order; junction bases with no gene match: 6. The CDR3 has 16 amino acids. Germline V gene sequence: CDR1 MRHNA, CDR2 SNTAGT. Written as DNA, the CDR3 is TGTGCCAGCAGTGAGTTGGCGGGGGTTAGCACAGATACGCAGTATTTT. This translates into CASSELAGVSTDTQYF.

This clone has more than one count but fewer than ten. The J gene is TRBJ1-1, the V gene TRBV5-5; D unresolved. Per germline, CDR1 SGHKS and CDR2 YYEKEE (reference sequence). The CDR3 loop spans 11 amino acids. Trimming removed 2 bases at V and 5 bases at J, with 4 bases between. Written as DNA, the CDR3 is TGTGCCAGCAGCTTCTCTACTGAAGCTTTCTTT. Amino acid sequence: CASSFSTEAFF.

The chain is built from TRBV19 and TRBJ2-5; possible D gene TRBD2, 6 bases. CDR3 length: 14 amino acids. The germline V gene encodes CDR1 LNHDA and CDR2 SQIVND (reference sequence). Trimming took off 7 bases at V and 5 bases at J, with 17 bases between the two ends. For the CDR3, the DNA is TGTGCCAGTACCCCGACGGGACTGGGCGAGACCCAGTACTTC. It yields the protein CASTPTGLGETQYF.

This chain links TRBV29-1 with TRBJ1-3; D uncertain. Germline V gene sequence: CDR1 SQVTM, CDR2 ANQGSEA. Trimming left V 6 bases short and J 0 bases short, with 12 bases between. The CDR3 covers 14 residues. The CDR3: CSVAGPLSGNTIYF. The DNA of the CDR3 is TGCAGCGTCGCCGGTCCCCTCTCTGGAAACACCATATATTTT. Drawing the rest from reference TRBV29-1 and TRBJ1-3, the complete variable domain is SAVISQKPSRDICQRGTSLTIQCQVDSQVTMMFWYRQQPGQSLTLIATANQGSEATYESGFVIDKFPISRPNLTFSTLTVSNMSPEDSSIYLCSVAGPLSGNTIYFGEGSWLTVV.

The chain links TRBV5-6 to TRBJ1-1, with D possibly being TRBD1 (6 bases). Germline CDR1 reads SGHDT; CDR2 reads YYEEEE. The CDR3 is made up of 15 amino acids. V was cut by 2 bases and J by 5 bases, with 16 bases left in between. The CDR3, as DNA: TGTGCCAGCAGCTTTGGGACAATTGTTTTTACTGAAGCTTTCTTT. Protein product: CASSFGTIVFTEAFF.

This chain connects TRBV19 to TRBJ1-2, with TRBD1 matching 9 bases. This CDR3 is 15 amino acids long. CDR1 LNHDA and CDR2 SQIVND come from the germline V gene (reference sequence). J was trimmed by 4 bases and V by 8 bases; bases with no gene match: 11. The CDR3 reads CASGPRDRDTYGYTF. The CDR3 DNA follows: TGTGCCAGTGGGCCCCGGGACAGGGATACCTATGGCTACACCTTC.

V usage is TRBV18 and J usage is TRBJ2-5; 7 nucleotides align to TRBD1. CDR3 length: 14 residues. The junction had 6 bases not matched to a gene; V was cut back by 3 bases and J by 5 bases. Germline-derived CDR1 and CDR2 are KGHSH and LQKENI. The chain's CDR3 is CASSPDRKGETQYF. The CDR3, as DNA: TGTGCCAGCTCACCGGACAGGAAAGGGGAGACCCAGTACTTC. Using reference TRBV18 and TRBJ2-5 for the parts outside the CDR3, the full variable domain is NAGVMQNPRHLVRRRGQEARLRCSPMKGHSHVYWYRQLPEEGLKFMVYLQKENIIDESGMPKERFSAEFPKEGPSILRIQQVVRGDSAAYFCASSPDRKGETQYFGPGTRLLVL.